The next 24 T cell receptor beta chains were all read from a single sample in a study of radiation and T cells in renal cell carcinoma. Clones were sequenced by immunoSEQ multiplex PCR, and TCRdb holds only the in-frame ones, with some missing. In the table there are 100,000 to 150,000 clones, around nine tenths of which are singletons. The time point: blood 2 weeks post-SBRT. Treatment given: 15 Gy SBRT to primary tumor, nephrectomy 4 weeks later. The sample here was blood, taken from a patient whose treatment included radiotherapy and nephrectomy. These receptors were taken from a woman between 70 and 85 years old with renal cell carcinoma.

This clone was seen more than once but under ten times. This chain joins TRBV9 and TRBJ1-1; no clear D. The CDR3 runs 15 residues. Germline lookup yields CDR1 SGDLS and CDR2 YYNGEE. The V end lost 0 bases, the J end lost 1 base, and 10 bases lay between the germline ends. The CDR3 nucleotides are TGTGCCAGCAGCGTAGAAAGTCGGGGGAACACTGAAGCTTTCTTT. It codes for CASSVESRGNTEAFF.

This clone appeared a single time. The gene calls are TRBV15 and TRBJ2-7; weak D call: TRBD2 (6 bases). This CDR3 spans 15 amino acids. Germline V gives CDR1 LNHNV, CDR2 YYDKDF (reference sequence). The V end lost 1 base, the J end lost 3 bases, and 13 bases lay between the germline ends. In DNA form, the CDR3 reads TGTGCCACCAGCAGAGGGGGGACCGGGGGCTACGAGCAGTACTTC. Protein sequence: CATSRGGTGGYEQYF.

J is TRBJ2-1 and V is TRBV6-1, with 11 bases lining up with TRBD1. The CDR3 is 15 amino acids. Germline V gene data show CDR1 as MNHNS and CDR2 as SASEGT. Germline trimming cut 5 bases from V and 3 bases from J; bases unmatched to any gene: 3. The CDR3 protein is CASSPGTGGYNEQFF. CDR3 sequence (DNA): TGTGCCAGCAGTCCCGGGACAGGGGGCTACAATGAGCAGTTCTTC.

This sequence joins TRBV4-3 and TRBJ2-1, with 7 bases fitting TRBD2. J lost 2 bases, V lost 0 bases, and 7 bases had no gene match. CDR1 LGHNA and CDR2 YSLEER come from the germline V gene. The CDR3 length is 17 residues. The CDR3 protein is CASSQDLPSGAYNEQFF. Written as DNA, the CDR3 is TGCGCCAGCAGCCAAGATCTTCCGAGCGGGGCCTACAATGAGCAGTTCTTC.

This chain connects TRBV5-3 to TRBJ1-5, with D unresolved. TRBV5-3 is an ORF, with its function uncertain. The CDR3 extends over 13 amino acids. Deletions cut 8 bases from V and 0 bases from J, with 9 bases between. The CDR3 region is CARASHSNQPQHF. Here the CDR3 DNA reads TGTGCCAGGGCCAGCCATAGCAATCAGCCCCAGCATTTT.

The V call is TRBV6-1, the J call TRBJ2-2; D ambiguous. CDR3 size: 14 residues. The ends were cut back, 3 bases at V and 6 bases at J, with 11 bases in the middle. CDR1 and CDR2 (germline): MNHNS, SASEGT. The CDR3 is CASSDSPVPGELFF. The CDR3 DNA sequence: TGTGCCAGCAGTGACTCCCCCGTCCCCGGGGAGCTGTTTTTT.

The chain is built from TRBV5-1 and TRBJ2-3; 9 bases align to TRBD2. V trimming: 1 base; J trimming: 2 bases; junction bases outside the gene matches: 5. From germline, CDR1 is SGHRS and CDR2 YFSETQ. There are 16 residues in the CDR3. Here the CDR3 DNA reads TGCGCCAGCAGCTTGTTTAGCGGGGGAATCACAGATACGCAGTATTTT. This translates into CASSLFSGGITDTQYF.

The chain combines TRBV9 with TRBJ1-1, with D possibly matching TRBD1 (6 bases). The germline V and J ends were trimmed by 3 bases and 4 bases, with 22 bases remaining between them. This CDR3 spans 17 amino acids. Germline V gene data show CDR1 as SGDLS and CDR2 as YYNGEE. The CDR3 sequence: CASSEGGTPSGVTEAFF. The CDR3 DNA reads TGTGCCAGCAGCGAGGGGGGGACCCCATCCGGCGTCACTGAAGCTTTCTTT. The complete variable domain, with remaining parts taken from reference TRBV9 and TRBJ1-1, reads DSGVTQTPKHLITATGQRVTLRCSPRSGDLSVYWYQQSLDQGLQFLIQYYNGEERAKGNILERFSAQQFPDLHSELNLSSLELGDSALYFCASSEGGTPSGVTEAFFGQGTRLTVV.

V is TRBV5-1 and J is TRBJ1-2; 9 nucleotides align to TRBD1. The CDR3 sequence is 16 residues long. Losses at the gene ends were 0 bases for V and 0 bases for J; bases not matched to a gene: 3. Germline V gives CDR1 SGHRS, CDR2 YFSETQ. The CDR3 region is CASSLAGTGTNYGYTF. The CDR3 DNA follows: TGCGCCAGCAGCTTGGCGGGGACAGGGACTAACTATGGCTACACCTTC.

V usage is TRBV9 and J usage is TRBJ2-2, with 8 bases matching TRBD2. Germline loops: CDR1 SGDLS, CDR2 YYNGEE. CDR3 length: 16 residues. V gave up 1 base and J gave up 1 base; unmatched junction bases: 3. For the CDR3, the DNA is TGTGCCAGCAGCGTACCAGCGGGGGTGAACACCGGGGAGCTGTTTTTT. It codes for CASSVPAGVNTGELFF.

The gene calls are TRBV6-1 and TRBJ1-2; D is uncertain. Germline V gene lookup returns CDR1 MNHNS and CDR2 SASEGT. Trimming took 5 bases from V and 8 from J, leaving 18 bases between them. CDR3 length: 14 amino acids. Here the CDR3 DNA reads TGTGCCAGCAGTCCTACGACGGAGCCCTTCGGCTACACCTTC. It yields the protein CASSPTTEPFGYTF.

The chain uses TRBV30 and TRBJ2-3, with D perhaps assigned TRBD1 or TRBD2 (6 bases each). In germline, CDR1 is GTSNPN, CDR2 SVGIG (reference sequence). The CDR3 contains 15 residues. V was shortened by 4 bases and J by 3 bases, with 17 bases between the two germline ends. For the CDR3, the DNA is TGTGCCTGGACCATGGGGGGCAGAGAAACAGATACGCAGTATTTT. Protein product: CAWTMGGRETDTQYF.

V is TRBV5-1 and J is TRBJ2-3, with D maybe TRBD1 (6 bases). This CDR3 has 13 residues. The germline gives CDR1 SGHRS, CDR2 YFSETQ. Trimming took off 5 bases at V and 4 bases at J, with 11 bases between the two ends. The CDR3 reads CASRRDTPDTQYF. The CDR3 DNA reads as TGCGCCAGCAGAAGGGACACCCCAGATACGCAGTATTTT.

The sample holds a few counts of this clone. CDR3 loop: CASSMTYEQYF. For the CDR3, the DNA is TGTGCCAGCAGTATGACCTACGAGCAGTACTTC. This chain connects TRBV2 to TRBJ2-7; D is unclear. Per germline, CDR1 SNHLY and CDR2 FYNNEI. CDR3 length: 11 amino acids. V was shortened by 5 bases and J by 2 bases, with 4 bases between the two germline ends.

This sequence joins TRBV4-1 and TRBJ2-3, with D tentatively TRBD1 (5 bases). This CDR3 has 17 amino acids. V was shortened by 0 bases and J by 0 bases, with 13 bases between the two germline ends. Germline CDR1 MGHRA, CDR2 YSYEKL. CDR3 residues: CASSQDQGIDSTDTQYF. CDR3 coding DNA: TGCGCCAGCAGCCAAGATCAGGGCATAGATAGCACAGATACGCAGTATTTT.

This sequence joins TRBV10-3 and TRBJ2-1; TRBD1 aligns across 7 bases. The length of the CDR3 is 13 residues. Germline V gene lookup returns CDR1 ENHRY and CDR2 SYGVKD. J gave up 0 bases and V 11 bases, and 4 bases lay outside the gene matches. CDR3 in amino acids: CAAGTVSYNEQFF. In DNA form, the CDR3 reads TGTGCCGCCGGGACAGTCTCCTACAATGAGCAGTTCTTC.

V is TRBV18 and J is TRBJ2-7; no firm D call. The CDR3 runs 13 residues. Trimming removed 2 bases from V and 6 bases from J, with 11 bases in between. Looked up from germline, CDR1 is KGHSH and CDR2 is LQKENI. The CDR3 region is CASSPRVSFEQYF. CDR3 coding DNA: TGTGCCAGCTCACCAAGGGTGAGTTTCGAGCAGTACTTC.

This chain joins TRBV5-1 and TRBJ2-5, with D hard to call. This CDR3 region has 14 residues. Trimming left V 2 bases short and J 1 base short, with 9 bases between. CDR1 SGHRS and CDR2 YFSETQ come from the germline V gene. The CDR3 loop reads CASSLGRSQETQYF. Written as DNA, the CDR3 is TGCGCCAGCAGCTTAGGCCGGTCCCAAGAGACCCAGTACTTC. The full variable domain, in which reference TRBV5-1 and TRBJ2-5 provide the parts outside the CDR3, is KAGVTQTPRYLIKTRGQQVTLSCSPISGHRSVSWYQQTPGQGLQFLFEYFSETQRNKGNFPGRFSGRQFSNSRSEMNVSTLELGDSALYLCASSLGRSQETQYFGPGTRLLVL.

The genes are TRBV29-1 and TRBJ2-2, with 10 bases fitting TRBD2. In germline, CDR1 is SQVTM, CDR2 ANQGSEA. The CDR3 is 13 residues long. The junction had 0 bases not matched to a gene; V was cut back by 7 bases and J by 1 base. Here the CDR3 reads CSASGGNTGELFF. The CDR3 coding sequence is TGCAGCGCTAGCGGGGGGAACACCGGGGAGCTGTTTTTT.

This chain uses TRBV5-1 with TRBJ2-7; 7 bases fit TRBD1. The V gene's germline CDR1 is SGHRS and CDR2 YFSETQ. CDR3 length: 12 amino acids. The V segment lost 5 bases and the J segment 6 bases; nucleotides outside the gene matches: 5. The CDR3 region is CASSRQGPEQYF. DNA of the CDR3: TGCGCCAGCAGTAGACAGGGACCCGAGCAGTACTTC.

This sequence joins TRBV7-2 and TRBJ2-5; TRBD2 agrees at 10 bases. V was pared by 5 bases and J by 5 bases, with 8 bases of the junction left unmatched. From germline, CDR1 is SGHTA and CDR2 FQGNSA. The CDR3 extends over 15 amino acids. The CDR3 bases are TGTGCCAGCAGCCCAGCGGGGGGGCCAGTGGAGACCCAGTACTTC. Its translation: CASSPAGGPVETQYF.

This rearrangement joins TRBV5-1 to TRBJ1-2, with D possibly being TRBD1 (5 bases). The CDR3 consists of 12 residues. V was cut by 7 bases and J by 8 bases, with 15 bases left in between. The germline V gene has CDR1 SGHRS and CDR2 YFSETQ. In DNA, the CDR3 is TGCGCCAGCGCCCCGGGGCAGGGAGGCTACACCTTC. It codes for CASAPGQGGYTF.

The rearrangement links TRBV27 to TRBJ2-6, with TRBD1 matching over 11 bases. The germline V gene has CDR1 MNHEY and CDR2 SMNVEV (reference sequence). J lost 0 bases, V lost 8 bases, and 6 bases had no gene match. CDR3 length: 17 residues. Written as DNA, the CDR3 is TGTGCCAGCTCCAGAGGACAGGGGGCCTCTGGGGCCAACGTCCTGACTTTC. Amino acid sequence: CASSRGQGASGANVLTF.

The DNA of the CDR3 is TGTGCCAGTAGTACAAAAACTCCGGGACTAAAATACAATGAGCAGTTCTTC. Translated: CASSTKTPGLKYNEQFF. The chain combines TRBV19 with TRBJ2-1; TRBD2 aligns across 7 bases. Germline V gives CDR1 LNHDA, CDR2 SQIVND (reference sequence). Trimming at V came to 4 bases and at J to 4 bases, leaving 13 bases not matched to a gene. The CDR3 is made up of 17 amino acids.